This T cell receptor beta chain was captured by sequencing in a study of OX40 agonist ivuxolimab in advanced cancers. Study background: Partial responses were recorded for three patients, including one with hepatocellular carcinoma and two with cutaneous melanoma. The study, taken as a whole, reports: Compared with others, partial responders at 0.1-3.0 mg/kg displayed clonal expansion among the lowest. The study found that CD8+ T cells averaged more expanded clones than CD4+.

The repertoire was sequenced with immunoSEQ multiplex PCR; TCRdb's copy has only in-frame clones and lacks some. The table shows 55,000 to 70,000 clones, with roughly four fifths occurring only once. Details on this clone: No antigen is known for it.

The ends lost 2 bases at V and 0 bases at J; junction bases unmatched: 9. Germline V CDR1 and CDR2: MRHNA, SNTAGT. The CDR3 sequence is 18 residues long. The genes are TRBV6-4 and TRBJ1-3, with 8 positions matching TRBD1. The source material was CD4+ or CD8+ T cells sorted from blood, sampled in a trial of the OX40 agonist ivuxolimab. The origin of this receptor is an adult with an advanced solid tumor such as melanoma, head and neck, liver or kidney cancer. The CDR3 nucleotides are TGTGCCAGCAGTGACGGGCCGGGACAGGAGGACTCTGGAAACACCATATATTTT. This translates into CASSDGPGQEDSGNTIYF.